These T cell receptor beta chains were read from a single sample in a study. Using its own MiXCR run on the 5' RACE reads, TCRdb lists one record per CDR3 protein. The sample carries 5,500 to 6,500 distinct CDR3 sequences, approximately 31% recorded once. The sample consisted of naive CD4+ T cells sorted from a lymph node. These receptors were collected from a female donor with breast cancer. Each CDR3 is given with its conserved first and last residue. Fields, in order: D gene, V gene, clone size, J gene, CDR3 DNA, CDR3 protein. D genes are given only for firm matches. The listing skips clone size in some rows; elsewhere it reads once, few, many or a size class.

.,TRBV20-1,.,TRBJ1-1,TGCAGTGCTAGAGAGGGCCCGGCTTACACTGAAGCTTTCTTT,CSAREGPAYTEAFF
TRBD2,TRBV20-1,.,TRBJ2-1,TGCAGTGCTAGTGATCTCCTACTAGCGGGAGACTACTACAATGAGCAGTTCTTC,CSASDLLLAGDYYNEQFF
TRBD1,TRBV29-1,medium-sized,TRBJ2-3,TGCAGCGTCGCCGGGAGGACAGGGGCAGATACGCAGTATTTT,CSVAGRTGADTQYF
.,TRBV20-1,medium-sized,TRBJ1-5,TGCAGTGCCGGCGGCTCCAGTTGGCGGCAGCCCCAGCATTTT,CSAGGSSWRQPQHF
TRBD2,TRBV5-1,once,TRBJ2-5,TGCGCCAGCAGCTTTTTCACCGGGACTAGCGAAATGAGAGAGACCCAGTACTTC,CASSFFTGTSEMRETQYF
TRBD1,TRBV29-1,medium-sized,TRBJ1-2,TGCAGCGTTGACCCGCCGGGACAGGGTCTCTATGGCTACACCTTC,CSVDPPGQGLYGYTF
.,TRBV29-1,.,TRBJ2-5,TGCAGCGTCGAAGATGTAGAGACCCAGTACTTC,CSVEDVETQYF
TRBD1,TRBV6-6,.,TRBJ1-4,TGTGCCAGCAGTTACCAGGGGGAATCAACTAATGAAAAACTGTTTTTT,CASSYQGESTNEKLFF
TRBD2,TRBV29-1,medium-sized,TRBJ2-3,TGCAGCGCATACCTTTTTAGCGGGGTGGGAGATACGCAGTATTTT,CSAYLFSGVGDTQYF
.,TRBV6-5,large,TRBJ2-1,TGTGCCAGCATCAAGAGGGGACAAAATGAGCAGTTCTTC,CASIKRGQNEQFF
.,TRBV12-3/TRBV12-4,.,TRBJ2-2,TGTGCCAGCAGCCGCCGGGACTCCTTATACGCCGGGGAGCTGTTTTTT,CASSRRDSLYAGELFF
.,TRBV6-5,large,TRBJ2-7,TGTGCCAGCAGTTATACGGGCCAGAGCTACGAGCAGTACTTC,CASSYTGQSYEQYF
.,TRBV27,few,TRBJ2-2,TGTGCCAGCAGCAGGAGTTCCGGGGAGCTGTTTTTT,CASSRSSGELFF
.,TRBV27,once,TRBJ1-1,TGTGCCGGCAGTTCAGAGGAGACATGGAACACTGAAGCTTTCTTT,CAGSSEETWNTEAFF
TRBD2,TRBV7-3,few,TRBJ2-3,TGTGCCAGCAGCCCCGGACTAGCGGCGCAGAGCACAGATACGCAGTATTTT,CASSPGLAAQSTDTQYF
TRBD2,TRBV15,few,TRBJ2-3,TGTGCCACCAGCAGGCCTCTAGCGGGTCAAGCAGATACGCAGTATTTT,CATSRPLAGQADTQYF
.,TRBV30,.,TRBJ2-1,TGTGCCTGGAGATTTCTATACGGGGCCCCGTTCTTC,CAWRFLYGAPFF
TRBD1,TRBV29-1,.,TRBJ1-1,TGCAGCGTGCAAGGTGGGACAGACACTGAAGCTTTCTTT,CSVQGGTDTEAFF
.,TRBV7-2,.,TRBJ1-5,TGTGCCAGCAGCCCGGCGACGTGGCAGCCCCAGCATTTT,CASSPATWQPQHF
.,TRBV7-2,.,TRBJ2-7,TGTGCCAGCAGCTTAAGGGCAGAGGAGCAGTACTTC,CASSLRAEEQYF
TRBD2,TRBV20-1,.,TRBJ2-2,TGCAGTGCACCGCAACTAGCGGGATACACCGGGGAGCTGTTTTTT,CSAPQLAGYTGELFF
TRBD1,TRBV4-3,.,TRBJ1-2,TGCGCCAGCAGCCAGGATCAGCGGACAGGCGGCGGCTACACCTTC,CASSQDQRTGGGYTF
.,TRBV24-1,few,TRBJ1-5,TGTGCCACCAGTGATTTAGGGGGTCAGCCCCAGCATTTT,CATSDLGGQPQHF
.,TRBV12-3/TRBV12-4,.,TRBJ2-7,TGTGCCAGCAGTTTTTATGATACTACCTACGAGCAGTACTTC,CASSFYDTTYEQYF
.,TRBV7-2,once,TRBJ2-7,TGTGCCAGCAGCACTCTCGGGGTAGGCGAGCAGTACTTC,CASSTLGVGEQYF
TRBD2,TRBV12-3/TRBV12-4,medium-sized,TRBJ2-7,TGTGCCAGCAGTTCTAGCGGGGGAGGCTACGAGCAGTACTTC,CASSSSGGGYEQYF
.,TRBV4-1,medium-sized,TRBJ1-2,TGCGCCAGCAGCCAAGAGGTCGGGGCCATGGGCTACACCTTC,CASSQEVGAMGYTF
TRBD1,TRBV2,.,TRBJ2-5,TGTGCCAGCAAAGGGGGCTTGGGGGAGACCCAGTACTTC,CASKGGLGETQYF
.,TRBV18,.,TRBJ2-3,TGTGCCAGCTCACCACCCAGCCCGAGCACAGATACGCAGTATTTT,CASSPPSPSTDTQYF
.,TRBV7-8,medium-sized,TRBJ2-7,TGTGCCAGCAGCTTAGTAGGCTCTCTTCGGGCAGAAACCTACGAGCAGTACTTC,CASSLVGSLRAETYEQYF
.,TRBV29-1,medium-sized,TRBJ2-1,TGCAGCGCGGGGGCCGCGGGAGAGAACCAGTTCTTC,CSAGAAGENQFF
.,TRBV10-3,medium-sized,TRBJ2-1,TGTGCCATCATGAGCCGGGACTCCAAAGACAATGAGCAGTTCTTC,CAIMSRDSKDNEQFF
TRBD2,TRBV29-1,medium-sized,TRBJ2-5,TGCAGCGTTGACGGACTAGCGGGAGGTGAGGGGTACCAAGAGACCCAGTACTTC,CSVDGLAGGEGYQETQYF
.,TRBV7-8,few,TRBJ2-1,TGTGCCAGCAGCAGCCGACTAGGGTATGAGCAGTTCTTC,CASSSRLGYEQFF
.,TRBV7-9,medium-sized,TRBJ1-4,TGTGCCAGCAGCTTACGGGGGGAGGATGAAAAACTGTTTTTT,CASSLRGEDEKLFF
.,TRBV7-2,.,TRBJ1-5,TGTGCCAGCAGCTTAGCGGTTTCCGTATCCGTCAATCTGCCCCAGCATTTT,CASSLAVSVSVNLPQHF
TRBD1,TRBV27,medium-sized,TRBJ1-1,TGTGCCAGCAGTCCATGGGACAGGGGGACGACTTTCTTT,CASSPWDRGTTFF
TRBD1,TRBV12-5,medium-sized,TRBJ1-1,TGTGCTAGTGCCCTGGGACAGTTGAACACTGAAGCTTTCTTT,CASALGQLNTEAFF
.,TRBV4-2,.,TRBJ2-1,TGTGCCAGCAGCCTCGGGACTTCCTCCTGCAATGAGCAGTTCTTC,CASSLGTSSCNEQFF
.,TRBV20-1,medium-sized,TRBJ2-4,TGCAGTGCTAGGGGAGCATTACTAGCCAAAAACATTCAGTACTTC,CSARGALLAKNIQYF
.,TRBV20-1,medium-sized,TRBJ1-2,TGCAGTGCTCCAAAGACAGGCTATGGCTACACCTTC,CSAPKTGYGYTF
.,TRBV6-5,medium-sized,TRBJ2-7,TGTGCCAGCAGTTACAAATGGGACATACCTAGCTCCTACGAGCAGTACTTC,CASSYKWDIPSSYEQYF
TRBD2,TRBV4-1,large,TRBJ2-1,TGCGCCAGCAGCCCCCTGACTAGCAACAATGAGCAGTTCTTC,CASSPLTSNNEQFF
TRBD1,TRBV2,.,TRBJ1-1,TGTGCCAGCAGCCGATCGACAGGGGAGAACACTGAAGCTTTCTTT,CASSRSTGENTEAFF
TRBD2,TRBV11-1,.,TRBJ2-2,TGTGCCAGCAGCTTAGTCCTAGCGGGGGGCACCGGGGAGCTGTTTTTT,CASSLVLAGGTGELFF
.,TRBV20-1,few,TRBJ1-1,TGCAGTGGTACGGGACACAGGAACACTGAAGCTTTCTTT,CSGTGHRNTEAFF
.,TRBV7-2,medium-sized,TRBJ2-3,TGTGCCAGCAGCTCGACCACAGATACGCAGTATTTT,CASSSTTDTQYF
TRBD2,TRBV30,.,TRBJ2-2,TGTGCCTGGAGTAGGAGCGGGGGTCGCACCGGGGAGCTGTTTTTT,CAWSRSGGRTGELFF
.,TRBV30,few,TRBJ2-1,TGTGCCTGGGCCCAACCAGGGGGGAATGAGCAGTTCTTC,CAWAQPGGNEQFF
.,TRBV10-3,.,TRBJ2-1,TGTGCCATCAGTTGGAACAATGAGCAGTTCTTC,CAISWNNEQFF
.,TRBV2,medium-sized,TRBJ2-3,TGTGCCAGCTCCCCTAGCACAGATACGCAGTATTTT,CASSPSTDTQYF
TRBD2,TRBV20-1,once,TRBJ2-3,TGCAGTGCTCCAGTCGGCGGGAGGGTGGGAGATACGCAGGATTTT,CSAPVGGRVGDTQDF
.,TRBV5-1,.,TRBJ1-4,TGCGCCAGCAGCGTGGAGCCCTTTAATGAAAAACTGTTTTTT,CASSVEPFNEKLFF
.,TRBV7-2,few,TRBJ1-4,TGTGCCAGCAGCGCACGGAATAATGAAAAACTGTTTTTT,CASSARNNEKLFF
TRBD1,TRBV6-1,.,TRBJ2-1,TGTGCCACTCGTAACAGGGGGGACTACAATGAGCAGTTCTTC,CATRNRGDYNEQFF